This T cell receptor beta chain was found in a study of shared clonotypes between healthy human individuals (dated by TCRdb to 2018 to 2020). Broadly, across the study: Three men and two women, aged 18 to 49 years, made up the cohort. Leukapheresis yielded between about 0.8 and 9.5 billion PBMCs per donor. For each donor, three plates each were used for CD4 naive and CD4 memory, two plates were used for CD8 naive, and one plate was used for CD8 memory. To increase sequencing depth and limit assay-specific biases, different laboratories used diverse techniques to prepare libraries and sequence TCR repertoires. To estimate repertoire size and how much clonotype sharing occurs between individuals, the study deeply sequenced the blood TCR repertoires of five or six healthy adults.

In the case of this clone: No antigen is known for it. No per-base quality is available; no much larger clone lies one base away.

Results and caveats for the whole study, not just this receptor: Compared with non-shared clonotypes, the clonotypes found in all four sorted-subset donors had higher generation probabilities. Incomplete sequencing was indicated by rarefaction of sorted-subset datasets, despite the large sequencing depth. About 5% of naive CD4, 3% to 3.5% of naive CD8, around 2.3% of memory CD4, and approximately 0.4% of memory CD8 clonotypes were shared across several donors. Pairwise subsampling indicated that sequencing depth was expected to affect the degree of clonotype sharing among donors. Sampling was limited to blood, and TCR repertoires in tissue likely differ from TCR repertoires in blood. Naive subsets generally had larger estimated clonotype richness than memory subsets. Because the study included only a small number of donors, the genetic and exposure-history diversity represented was limited.

CDR1 and CDR2 (LGHNA, YSLEER) derive from the germline V gene. V sheds 4 bases and J sheds 0 bases, leaving 22 bases between their ends. Including cysteine and phenylalanine, the CDR3 has 19 amino acids. Only CDR3 DNA remains: 57 bases, in frame from the first base. CD8 naive samples were CD45RO-negative cells positively selected for CCR7, giving a CD45RA+CCR7+ population that excluded TemRA cells. Donors were healthy HIV-negative adults with no recently reported acute infections or vaccinations. All donors were Caucasian adults living in Nashville, Tennessee, USA. Blood was obtained by leukapheresis, after which PBMCs were separated by Ficoll-Histopaque density gradient centrifugation and cryopreserved in liquid nitrogen vapor phase. Analytical flow cytometry was used to check the purity and quantity of every magnetically sorted T cell population. Genomic DNA was isolated from each sorted fraction and quantified by UV absorbance on a Nanodrop 2000c.

Using the deep immunoSEQ assay, TCR CDR3 regions were amplified from genomic DNA by multiplex PCR. Extracted genomic DNA from each cell subset was distributed evenly across all wells of several immunoSEQ 96-well plates, and each plate was treated as a replicate. For sorted subsets, each replicate PCR was loaded with around 200 ng genomic DNA, equivalent to roughly 30,000 T cell genomes. The purified libraries were quantified using a Qubit 3.0 fluorometer, sized with a Bioanalyzer 2100, and then quantified again using the KAPA Library Quantification kit. Each immunoSEQ 96-well plate was sequenced on its own single-read 150-cycle Illumina NextSeq 550 flow cell. In the authors' own workflow: Because the immunoSEQ output included only junctional sequences and no quality scores, the filtering could not be the same as the filtering used for full-length reads. To assign V/J genes and CDR3, sequences were annotated against IMGT germline references using PyIR, a Python wrapper for IgBLAST v1.9. Reads with weak V/J assignments (E-value above 1e-6), missing CDR3, stop codons, out-of-frame junctions, or ambiguous translated residues were removed. V3J clonotypes were defined by identical inferred V gene, J gene, and CDR3 amino acid sequence. The percentage overlap between two repertoires was calculated by dividing the number of shared unique clonotypes by the size of the smaller repertoire. RTK rarefaction, the Chao1 estimator, and Recon v2.1 estimates of unobserved clonotypes were used to assess repertoire richness. Generation probabilities for all TCRbeta clonotypes obtained by the gDNA method from several donors were computed using OLGA. TCRdb re-hosts the immuneACCESS table, in-frame sequences only. Its copies lack some clones; in the studies checked, an unresolved V gene accounts for under half of them, and the cause for the rest is not known. For V, J and clone size, that table is used; D and trimming come from the DNA. The sample records under 2,000,000 clones, about 95% of which are singletons. The ten top clones hold approximately 1.2% of the sample.

The chain links TRBV4-3 with TRBJ2-4; TRBD2 is a possible D gene, resting on 5 matching bases. This receptor was taken from a man aged 18 to 29 in good health. The sequenced sample consisted of naive CD8+ T cells sorted from blood. Explained via the paper, the cell subset or site label denotes: CD45RA+CCR7+. The sequenced DNA: TGCGCCAGCAGCCCTGAAGTCCTCTTCTCGGCGGGAGCCAAAAACATTCAGTACTTC. Its amino acids are CASSPEVLFSAGAKNIQYF.